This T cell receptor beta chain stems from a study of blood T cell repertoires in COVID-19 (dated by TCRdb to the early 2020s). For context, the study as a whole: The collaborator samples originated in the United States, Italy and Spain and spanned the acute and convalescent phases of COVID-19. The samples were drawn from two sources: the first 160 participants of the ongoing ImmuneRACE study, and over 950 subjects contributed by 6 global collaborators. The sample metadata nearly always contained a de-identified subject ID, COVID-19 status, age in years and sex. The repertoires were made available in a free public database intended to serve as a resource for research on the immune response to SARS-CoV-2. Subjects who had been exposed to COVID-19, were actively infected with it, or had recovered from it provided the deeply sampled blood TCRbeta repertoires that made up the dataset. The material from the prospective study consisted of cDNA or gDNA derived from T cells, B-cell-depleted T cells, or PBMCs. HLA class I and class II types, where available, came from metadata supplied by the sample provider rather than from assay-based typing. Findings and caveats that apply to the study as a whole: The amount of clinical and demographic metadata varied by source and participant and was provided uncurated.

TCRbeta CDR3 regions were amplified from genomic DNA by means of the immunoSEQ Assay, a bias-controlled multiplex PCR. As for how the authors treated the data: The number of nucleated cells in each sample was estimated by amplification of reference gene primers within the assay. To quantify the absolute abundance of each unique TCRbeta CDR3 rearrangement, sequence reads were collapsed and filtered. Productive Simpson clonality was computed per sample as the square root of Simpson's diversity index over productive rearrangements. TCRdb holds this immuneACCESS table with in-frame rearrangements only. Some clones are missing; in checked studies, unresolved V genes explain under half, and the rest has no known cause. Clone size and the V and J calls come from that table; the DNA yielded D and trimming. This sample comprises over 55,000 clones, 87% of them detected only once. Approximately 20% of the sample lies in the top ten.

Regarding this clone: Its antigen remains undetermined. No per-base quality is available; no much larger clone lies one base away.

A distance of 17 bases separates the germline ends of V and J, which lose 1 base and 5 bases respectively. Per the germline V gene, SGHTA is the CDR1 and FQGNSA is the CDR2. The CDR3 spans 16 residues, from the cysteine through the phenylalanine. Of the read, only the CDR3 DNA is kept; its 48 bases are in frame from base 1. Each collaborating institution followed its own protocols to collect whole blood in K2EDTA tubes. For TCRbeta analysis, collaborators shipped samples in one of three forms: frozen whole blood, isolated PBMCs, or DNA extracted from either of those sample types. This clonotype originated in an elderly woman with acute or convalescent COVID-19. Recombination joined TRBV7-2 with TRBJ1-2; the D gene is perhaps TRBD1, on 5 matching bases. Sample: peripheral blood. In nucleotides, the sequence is TGTGCCAGCAGCTTAGGCCCCCCCGGGGGAGGATATGGCTACACCTTC. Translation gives CASSLGPPGGGYGYTF.